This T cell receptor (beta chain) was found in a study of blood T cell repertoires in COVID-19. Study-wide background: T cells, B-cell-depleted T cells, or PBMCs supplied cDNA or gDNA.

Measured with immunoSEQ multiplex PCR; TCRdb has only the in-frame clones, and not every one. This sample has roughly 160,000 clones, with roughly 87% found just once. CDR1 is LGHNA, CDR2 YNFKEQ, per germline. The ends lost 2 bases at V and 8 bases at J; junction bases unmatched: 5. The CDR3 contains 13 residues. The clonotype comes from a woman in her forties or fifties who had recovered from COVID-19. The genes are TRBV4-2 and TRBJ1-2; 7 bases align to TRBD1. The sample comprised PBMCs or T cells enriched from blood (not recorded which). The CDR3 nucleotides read TGTGCCAGCAGCCAAATAGACAGGGAAGGCTACACCTTC. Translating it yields CASSQIDREGYTF.